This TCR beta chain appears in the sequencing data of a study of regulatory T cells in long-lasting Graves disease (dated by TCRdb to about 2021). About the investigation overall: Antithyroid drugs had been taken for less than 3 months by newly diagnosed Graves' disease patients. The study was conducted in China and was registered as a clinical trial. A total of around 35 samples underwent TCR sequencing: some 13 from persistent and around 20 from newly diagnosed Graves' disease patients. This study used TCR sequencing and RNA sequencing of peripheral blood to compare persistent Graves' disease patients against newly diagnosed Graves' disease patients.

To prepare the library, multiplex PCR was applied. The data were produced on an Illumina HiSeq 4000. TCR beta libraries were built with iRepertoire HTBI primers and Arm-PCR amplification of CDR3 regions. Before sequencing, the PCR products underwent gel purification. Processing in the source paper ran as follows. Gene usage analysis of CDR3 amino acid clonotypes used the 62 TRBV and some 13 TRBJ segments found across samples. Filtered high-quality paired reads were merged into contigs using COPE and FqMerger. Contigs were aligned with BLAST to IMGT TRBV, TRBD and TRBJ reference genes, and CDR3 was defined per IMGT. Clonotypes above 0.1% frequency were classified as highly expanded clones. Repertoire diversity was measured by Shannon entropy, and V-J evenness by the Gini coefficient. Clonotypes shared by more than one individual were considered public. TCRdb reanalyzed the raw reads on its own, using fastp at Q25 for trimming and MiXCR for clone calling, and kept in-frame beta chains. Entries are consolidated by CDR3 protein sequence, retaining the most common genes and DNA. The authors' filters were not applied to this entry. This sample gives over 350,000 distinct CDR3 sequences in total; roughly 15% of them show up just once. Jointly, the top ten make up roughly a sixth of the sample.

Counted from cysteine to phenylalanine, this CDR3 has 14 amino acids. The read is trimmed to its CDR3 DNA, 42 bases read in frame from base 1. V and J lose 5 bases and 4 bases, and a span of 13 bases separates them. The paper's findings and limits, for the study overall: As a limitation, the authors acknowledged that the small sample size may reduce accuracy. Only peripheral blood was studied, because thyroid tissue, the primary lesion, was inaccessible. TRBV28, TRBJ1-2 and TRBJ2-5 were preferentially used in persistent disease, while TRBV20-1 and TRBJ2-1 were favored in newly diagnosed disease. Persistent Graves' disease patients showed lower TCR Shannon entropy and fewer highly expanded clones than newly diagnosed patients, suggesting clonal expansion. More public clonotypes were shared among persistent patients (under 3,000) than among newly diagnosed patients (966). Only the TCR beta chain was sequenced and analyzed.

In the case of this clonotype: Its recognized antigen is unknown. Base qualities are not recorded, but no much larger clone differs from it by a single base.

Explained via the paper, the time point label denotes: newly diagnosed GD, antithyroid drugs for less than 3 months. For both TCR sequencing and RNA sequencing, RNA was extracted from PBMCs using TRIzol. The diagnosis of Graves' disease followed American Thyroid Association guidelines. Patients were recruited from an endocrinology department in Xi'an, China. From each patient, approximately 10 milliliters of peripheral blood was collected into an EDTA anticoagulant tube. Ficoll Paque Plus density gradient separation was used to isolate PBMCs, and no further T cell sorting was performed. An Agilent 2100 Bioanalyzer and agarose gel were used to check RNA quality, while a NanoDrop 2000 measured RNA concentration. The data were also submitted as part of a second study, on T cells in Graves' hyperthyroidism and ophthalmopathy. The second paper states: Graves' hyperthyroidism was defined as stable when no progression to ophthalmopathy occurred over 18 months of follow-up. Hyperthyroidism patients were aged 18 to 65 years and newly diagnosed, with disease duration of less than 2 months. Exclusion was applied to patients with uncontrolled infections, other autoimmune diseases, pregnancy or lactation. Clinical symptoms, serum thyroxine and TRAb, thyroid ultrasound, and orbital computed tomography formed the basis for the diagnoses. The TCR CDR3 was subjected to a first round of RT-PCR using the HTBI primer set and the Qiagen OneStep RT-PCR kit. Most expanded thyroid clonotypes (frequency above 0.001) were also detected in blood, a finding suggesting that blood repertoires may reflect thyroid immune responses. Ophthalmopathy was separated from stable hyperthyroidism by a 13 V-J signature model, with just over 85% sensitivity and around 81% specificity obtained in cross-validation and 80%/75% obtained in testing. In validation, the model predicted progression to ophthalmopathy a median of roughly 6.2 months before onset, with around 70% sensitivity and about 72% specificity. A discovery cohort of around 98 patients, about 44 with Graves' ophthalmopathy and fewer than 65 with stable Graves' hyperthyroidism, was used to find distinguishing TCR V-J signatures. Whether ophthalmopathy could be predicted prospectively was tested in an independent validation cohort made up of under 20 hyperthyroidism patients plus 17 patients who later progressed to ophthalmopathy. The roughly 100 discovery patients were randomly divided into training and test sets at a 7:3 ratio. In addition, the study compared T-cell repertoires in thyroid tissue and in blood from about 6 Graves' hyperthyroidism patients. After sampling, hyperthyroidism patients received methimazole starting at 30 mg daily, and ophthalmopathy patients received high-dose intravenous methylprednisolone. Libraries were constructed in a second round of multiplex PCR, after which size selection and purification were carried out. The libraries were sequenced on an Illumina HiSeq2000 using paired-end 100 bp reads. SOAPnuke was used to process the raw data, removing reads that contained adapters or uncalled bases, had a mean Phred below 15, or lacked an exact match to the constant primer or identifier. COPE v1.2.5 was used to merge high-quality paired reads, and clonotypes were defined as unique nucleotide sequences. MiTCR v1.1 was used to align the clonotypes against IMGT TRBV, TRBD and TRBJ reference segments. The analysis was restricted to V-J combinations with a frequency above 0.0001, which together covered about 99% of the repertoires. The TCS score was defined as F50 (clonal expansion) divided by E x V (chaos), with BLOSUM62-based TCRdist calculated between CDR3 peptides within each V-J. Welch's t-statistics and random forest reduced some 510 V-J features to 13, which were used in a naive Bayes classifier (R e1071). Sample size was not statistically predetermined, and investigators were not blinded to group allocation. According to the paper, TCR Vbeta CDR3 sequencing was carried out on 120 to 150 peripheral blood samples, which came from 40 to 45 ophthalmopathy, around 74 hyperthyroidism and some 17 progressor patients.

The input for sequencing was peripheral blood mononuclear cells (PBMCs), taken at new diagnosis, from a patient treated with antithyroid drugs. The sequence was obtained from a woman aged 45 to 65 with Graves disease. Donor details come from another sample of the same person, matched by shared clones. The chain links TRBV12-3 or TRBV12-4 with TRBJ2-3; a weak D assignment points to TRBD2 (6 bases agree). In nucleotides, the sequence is TGTGCCAGCAGTCTCCCTTGGGGGGCAGATACGCAGTATTTT. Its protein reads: CASSLPWGADTQYF.